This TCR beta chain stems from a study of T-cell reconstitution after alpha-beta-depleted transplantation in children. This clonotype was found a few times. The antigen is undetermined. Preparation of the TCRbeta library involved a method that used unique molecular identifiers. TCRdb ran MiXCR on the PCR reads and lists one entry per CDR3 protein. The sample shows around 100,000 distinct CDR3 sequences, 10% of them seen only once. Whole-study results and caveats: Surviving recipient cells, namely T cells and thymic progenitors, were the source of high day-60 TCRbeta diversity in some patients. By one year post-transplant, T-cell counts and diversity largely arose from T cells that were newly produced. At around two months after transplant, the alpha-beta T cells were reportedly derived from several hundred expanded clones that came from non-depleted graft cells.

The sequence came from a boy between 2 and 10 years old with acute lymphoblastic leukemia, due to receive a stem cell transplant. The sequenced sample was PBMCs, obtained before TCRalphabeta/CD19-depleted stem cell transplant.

The CDR3 here is CSATPIGPYEQYF. CDR3 DNA: TGCAGTGCAACCCCTATAGGCCCCTACGAGCAGTACTTC. The chain recombines TRBV20-1 with TRBJ2-7; D not resolved. This CDR3 has 13 residues. Deletions cut 6 bases from V and 2 bases from J, with 14 bases between. CDR1 DFQATT and CDR2 SNEGSKA come from the germline V gene (reference sequence).